A selection of T cell receptor beta chains follows, all from one sample in a study of cytomegalovirus exposure and HLA in healthy donors. Generated by immunoSEQ multiplex PCR, the TCRdb table keeps only in-frame clones and is missing some. The profile shows about 88,000 clones, more than 70% of them singletons. Material for sequencing was PBMCs. Source of these receptors: a woman aged 18-30 years in good health and CMV-seropositive. The CDR3 runs from the conserved cysteine through the conserved F or W. A D gene is named only where the DNA matches it firmly. The listing skips clone size in some rows; elsewhere it reads once, few, many or a size class.

V gene,J gene,D gene,clone size,CDR3 protein,CDR3 DNA
TRBV29-1,TRBJ1-1,NA,once,CSVQQGVNTEAFF,TGCAGCGTCCAACAGGGCGTGAACACTGAAGCTTTCTTT
TRBV11-2,TRBJ2-7,NA,NA,CASSLANGREQYF,TGTGCCAGCAGCCTCGCGAATGGGCGCGAGCAGTACTTC
TRBV7-9,TRBJ1-1,NA,once,CASRLSGTSNTEAFF,TGTGCCAGCAGGTTATCAGGCACCTCGAACACTGAAGCTTTCTTT
TRBV6-5,TRBJ1-2,NA,NA,CASSYSKTAHGYTF,TGTGCCAGCAGTTACTCTAAGACTGCCCATGGCTACACCTTC
TRBV5-1,TRBJ2-1,TRBD1,NA,CASSLVTGGPRSSYNEQFF,TGCGCCAGCAGCTTGGTGACAGGGGGCCCCAGGAGCTCCTACAATGAGCAGTTCTTC
TRBV7-3,TRBJ2-7,NA,few,CASSPRGNSYEQYF,TGTGCCAGCAGCCCCAGGGGTAATTCCTACGAGCAGTACTTC
TRBV19,TRBJ2-2,NA,once,CASSLRGGGELFF,TGTGCCAGTAGTCTAAGGGGCGGCGGGGAGCTGTTTTTT
TRBV11-2,TRBJ2-5,NA,NA,CASSPGRQDYLTQYF,TGTGCCAGCAGCCCCGGGAGACAAGACTACTTGACCCAGTACTTC
TRBV18,TRBJ1-1,NA,few,CASSPRRDTALQAFF,TGTGCCAGCTCACCTCGCCGGGACACGGCCCTCCAAGCTTTCTTT
TRBV5-1,TRBJ1-6,NA,NA,CASSLGGLERNSPLHF,TGCGCCAGCAGCTTGGGCGGCTTGGAAAGGAATTCACCCCTCCACTTT
TRBV5-1,TRBJ2-7,TRBD2,NA,CASSLMASGITHYEQYF,TGCGCCAGCAGCTTAATGGCTAGCGGGATCACCCACTACGAGCAGTACTTC
TRBV28,TRBJ2-1,TRBD1,NA,CASSFRQGVEFF,TGTGCCAGCAGTTTTAGACAGGGGGTCGAGTTCTTC
TRBV28,TRBJ1-5,NA,few,CATEVNNQPQHF,TGTGCCACCGAGGTAAATAATCAGCCCCAGCATTTT
TRBV6-5,TRBJ2-5,TRBD2,NA,CASSRLAGGKETQYF,TGTGCCAGCAGTAGACTAGCGGGGGGCAAGGAGACCCAGTACTTC
TRBV9,TRBJ2-1,TRBD2,NA,CASSPRLAGYNEQFF,TGTGCCAGCAGCCCCAGACTAGCGGGTTACAATGAGCAGTTCTTC
TRBV28,TRBJ1-2,NA,NA,CASSLFTLSTNYGYTF,TGTGCCAGCAGTTTATTCACCCTAAGTACTAACTATGGCTACACCTTC
TRBV9,TRBJ1-6,NA,once,CASSPQGSPISPLHF,TGTGCCAGCAGCCCCCAGGGGTCGCCCATTTCACCCCTCCACTTT
TRBV5-1,TRBJ2-2,TRBD1,NA,CASSLNPGQGAGELFF,TGCGCCAGCAGCTTGAACCCGGGACAGGGGGCCGGGGAGCTGTTTTTT
TRBV9,TRBJ2-1,TRBD2,NA,CASSPTASGGAHEQFF,TGTGCCAGCAGCCCCACCGCTAGCGGGGGGGCCCATGAGCAGTTCTTC
TRBV30,TRBJ2-7,NA,NA,CACRGNEAHEQYF,TGTGCCTGCAGGGGAAACGAGGCCCACGAGCAGTACTTC
TRBV2,TRBJ1-2,NA,NA,CASSDFPDWSYTF,TGTGCCAGCAGTGACTTCCCGGACTGGAGCTACACCTTC
TRBV28,TRBJ1-2,TRBD1,NA,CASSFSFDRAYGYTF,TGTGCCAGCAGTTTTTCTTTTGACAGGGCCTATGGCTACACCTTC
TRBV19,TRBJ1-2,TRBD1,NA,CASTQDRGPYGYTF,TGTGCCAGTACCCAGGACAGGGGGCCCTATGGCTACACCTTC
TRBV4-2,TRBJ1-2,NA,NA,CASSQDRQETYGYTF,TGTGCCAGCAGCCAAGATAGACAGGAGACCTATGGCTACACCTTC
TRBV28,TRBJ1-5,NA,once,CASSPLTGGNQPQHF,TGTGCCAGCAGCCCACTGACGGGTGGCAATCAGCCCCAGCATTTT
TRBV19,TRBJ2-5,NA,once,CASSIMLQETQYF,TGTGCCAGTAGTATAATGTTACAAGAGACCCAGTACTTC
TRBV6-5,TRBJ1-2,NA,NA,CASSAMTRRGYGYTF,TGTGCCAGCAGTGCAATGACGCGGCGGGGCTATGGCTACACCTTC
TRBV13,TRBJ2-3,NA,NA,CASSHPGGSTDTQYF,TGTGCCAGCAGCCACCCAGGGGGGAGCACAGATACGCAGTATTTT
TRBV6-5,TRBJ2-7,NA,once,CASSYTLDSYEQYF,TGTGCCAGCAGTTATACGCTAGACTCCTACGAGCAGTACTTC
TRBV27,TRBJ2-1,TRBD1,NA,CASSTTGVRYNEQFF,TGTGCCAGCAGTACGACAGGGGTCCGTTACAATGAGCAGTTCTTC
TRBV7-8,TRBJ2-7,TRBD1,NA,CASSLTGTGPYEQYF,TGTGCCAGCAGCTTAACCGGGACAGGGCCCTACGAGCAGTACTTC
TRBV7-2,TRBJ2-1,TRBD2,NA,CASSHQASGGGYNEQFF,TGTGCCAGCAGTCATCAGGCTAGCGGGGGGGGTTACAATGAGCAGTTCTTC
TRBV25-1,TRBJ1-5,NA,NA,CASSEKQSSNQPQHF,TGTGCCAGCAGTGAGAAACAGTCTAGCAATCAGCCCCAGCATTTT
TRBV10-2,TRBJ2-3,TRBD2,once,CASRVAGGTDTQYF,TGCGCCAGCAGGGTCGCGGGGGGCACAGATACGCAGTATTTT
TRBV15,TRBJ2-5,TRBD2,NA,CATSRVSSGGETQYF,TGTGCCACCAGCAGAGTTTCTAGCGGGGGGGAGACCCAGTACTTC
TRBV7-6,TRBJ1-4,NA,NA,CASSLLLDRPNEKLFF,TGTGCCAGCAGCCTTTTACTGGACAGACCTAATGAAAAACTGTTTTTT
TRBV7-9,TRBJ2-7,NA,NA,CASSPSYEQYF,TGTGCCAGCAGCCCTTCCTACGAGCAGTACTTC
TRBV6-4,TRBJ1-1,NA,NA,CASSEQENTEAFF,TGTGCCAGCAGTGAGCAGGAGAACACTGAAGCTTTCTTT
TRBV6-4,TRBJ2-2,NA,NA,CASSEGGGDTGELFF,TGTGCCAGCAGTGAGGGGGGGGGCGACACCGGGGAGCTGTTTTTT
TRBV27,TRBJ1-1,NA,NA,CASSLFPGSEAFF,TGTGCCAGCAGTTTATTCCCGGGTTCCGAAGCTTTCTTT